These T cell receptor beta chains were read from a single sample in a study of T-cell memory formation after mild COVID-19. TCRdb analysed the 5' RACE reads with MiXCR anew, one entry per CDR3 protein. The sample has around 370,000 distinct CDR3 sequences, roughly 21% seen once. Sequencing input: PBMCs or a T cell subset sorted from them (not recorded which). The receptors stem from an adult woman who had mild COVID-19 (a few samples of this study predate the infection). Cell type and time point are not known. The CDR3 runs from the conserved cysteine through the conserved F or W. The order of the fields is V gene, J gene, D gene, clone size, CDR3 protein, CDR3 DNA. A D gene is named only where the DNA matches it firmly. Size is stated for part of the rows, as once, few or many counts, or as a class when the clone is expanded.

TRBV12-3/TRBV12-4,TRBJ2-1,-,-,CASRPTGEGWNGNEQFF,TGTGCCAGCAGGCCAACCGGAGAGGGATGGAATGGCAATGAGCAGTTCTTC
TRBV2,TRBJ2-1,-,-,CASSAQELLLGEQFF,TGTGCCAGCAGTGCCCAGGAGCTGCTACTTGGTGAGCAGTTCTTC
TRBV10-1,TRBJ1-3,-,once,CANLDSPLGNTIYF,TGCGCCAACCTGGACAGTCCTCTTGGAAACACCATATATTTT
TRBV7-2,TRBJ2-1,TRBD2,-,CASSLARDYYNEQFF,TGTGCCAGCAGCTTAGCCCGGGACTACTACAATGAGCAGTTCTTC
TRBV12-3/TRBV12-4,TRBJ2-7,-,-,CASSFKGTYEQYF,TGTGCCAGCAGTTTTAAGGGAACCTACGAGCAGTACTTC
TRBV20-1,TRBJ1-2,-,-,CSARDPKGYTF,TGCAGTGCTAGAGATCCCAAGGGCTACACCTTC
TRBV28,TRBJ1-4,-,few,CASSLRDSTNEKLFF,TGTGCCAGCAGTCTACGGGACTCAACTAATGAAAAACTGTTTTTT
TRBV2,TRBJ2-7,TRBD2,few,CASSDGRGVYEQYF,TGTGCCAGCAGTGATGGGCGGGGGGTCTACGAGCAGTACTTC
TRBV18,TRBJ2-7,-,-,CASSPTSLKRGYEQYF,TGTGCCAGCTCACCAACTAGCTTAAAACGGGGATACGAGCAGTACTTC
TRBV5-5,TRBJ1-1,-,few,CASSSVNTEAFF,TGTGCCAGCAGCTCGGTGAACACTGAAGCTTTCTTT
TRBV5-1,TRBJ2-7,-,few,CASSPGPGPGFYEQYF,TGCGCCAGCAGCCCTGGACCAGGCCCGGGTTTCTACGAGCAGTACTTC
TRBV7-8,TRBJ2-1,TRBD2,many,CASSSPGRGNSYNEQFF,TGTGCCAGCAGCTCCCCTGGGCGGGGGAACTCCTACAATGAGCAGTTCTTC
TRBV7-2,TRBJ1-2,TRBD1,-,CASSPRDSGPRAVDGYTF,TGTGCCAGCAGCCCCCGGGACAGCGGCCCTAGAGCGGTAGATGGCTACACCTTC
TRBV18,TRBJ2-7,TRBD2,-,CASSPGLADSYEQYF,TGTGCCAGCTCACCCGGACTAGCGGACTCCTACGAGCAGTACTTC
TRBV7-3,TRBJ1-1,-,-,CASSPRGGYTEAFF,TGTGCCAGCAGCCCGCGGGGGGGGTACACTGAAGCTTTCTTT
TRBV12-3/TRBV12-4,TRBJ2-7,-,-,CASTPDENYEQYF,TGTGCCAGCACCCCGGACGAGAACTACGAGCAGTACTTC
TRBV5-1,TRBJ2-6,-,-,CASSLERGTGANVLTF,TGCGCCAGCAGCTTGGAACGGGGGACTGGGGCCAACGTCCTGACTTTC
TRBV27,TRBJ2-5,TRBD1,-,CASSANRGQETQYF,TGTGCCAGCAGTGCAAACAGGGGACAAGAGACCCAGTACTTC
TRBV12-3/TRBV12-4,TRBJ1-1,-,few,CASSSLTNTEAFF,TGTGCCAGCAGTTCCTTAACGAACACTGAAGCTTTCTTT
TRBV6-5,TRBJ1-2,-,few,CASSYGGQPYGYTF,TGTGCCAGCAGTTACGGCGGTCAGCCCTATGGCTACACCTTC
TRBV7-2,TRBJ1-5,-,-,CASSLGSVGNQPQHF,TGTGCCAGCAGCTTAGGAAGCGTCGGTAATCAGCCCCAGCATTTT
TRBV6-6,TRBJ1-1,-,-,CASTRDSAQSEAFF,TGTGCCAGCACCCGAGACAGTGCGCAGAGTGAAGCTTTCTTT